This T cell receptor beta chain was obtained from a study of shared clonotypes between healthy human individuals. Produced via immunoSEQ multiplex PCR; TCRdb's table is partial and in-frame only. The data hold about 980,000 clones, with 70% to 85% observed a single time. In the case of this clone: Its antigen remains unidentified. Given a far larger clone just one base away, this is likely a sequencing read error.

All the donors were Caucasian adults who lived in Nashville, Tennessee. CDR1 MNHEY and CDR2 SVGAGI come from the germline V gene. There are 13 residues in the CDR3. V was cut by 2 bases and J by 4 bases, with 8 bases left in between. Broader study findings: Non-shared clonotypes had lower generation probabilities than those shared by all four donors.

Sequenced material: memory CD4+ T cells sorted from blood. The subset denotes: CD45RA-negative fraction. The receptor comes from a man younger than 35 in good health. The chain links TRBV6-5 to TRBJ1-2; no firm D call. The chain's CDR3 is CASSYGEGYGYTF. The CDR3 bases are TGTGCCAGCAGTTACGGGGAGGGCTATGGCTACACCTTC.